The clone carrying this TCR beta chain was counted ten times or more. The antigen is not known. This specimen belongs to a study of CD8 T cells in ankylosing spondylitis. A single record per CDR3 protein comes from TCRdb applying MiXCR to the 5' RACE reads. This table has roughly 700,000 distinct CDR3 sequences, 15% to 20% appearing once. The study, taken as a whole, reports: Characteristic, it appeared, of ankylosing spondylitis blood was a TCR beta motif of about eight highly homologous variants.

The sequence came from a male donor with ankylosing spondylitis. The sample comprised blood, either unsorted or a sorted T cell fraction (not recorded which).

CDR3 sequence (DNA): TGTGCCAGCAGCCAAGGACAGGGTTCAGGCAATCAGCCCCAGCATTTT. Encoded protein: CASSQGQGSGNQPQHF. The chain employs TRBV6-1 and TRBJ1-5; 8 nucleotides agree with TRBD1. V shed 6 bases, J shed 2 bases, and the junction held 9 bases outside the gene matches. CDR1 MNHNS and CDR2 SASEGT come from the germline V gene. The CDR3 totals 16 residues.